Listed below are T cell receptor beta chains from one sample, sequenced in a study of blood T cell repertoires in COVID-19. Clones were read by immunoSEQ multiplex PCR, and TCRdb kept only the in-frame ones, dropping some. The table lists a few hundred thousand clones, just under 90% of them singletons. What was sequenced was PBMCs or T cells enriched from blood (not recorded which). The source of these receptors is a woman aged 60-75 years who had recovered from COVID-19. The CDR3 runs from the conserved cysteine through the conserved F or W. A D gene is named only where the DNA matches it firmly. The size of a clone is reported for some rows only, either as once, few or many, or as a class for expanded clones.

TRBJ1-1	16	.	TRBV2	few	TGTGCCAGCAGACCCGGGACTTCCGGAGGGTACACTGAAGCTTTCTTT	CASRPGTSGGYTEAFF
TRBJ2-3	16	TRBD2	TRBV10-1	.	TGCGCCAGCAGCCAAAATAGCGGGGTTAACACAGATACGCAGTATTTT	CASSQNSGVNTDTQYF
TRBJ1-5	15	TRBD1	TRBV7-9	.	TGTGCCAGCAGCTCGGGGACAGGGAGCAATCAGCCCCAGCATTTT	CASSSGTGSNQPQHF
TRBJ2-1	16	TRBD2	TRBV7-3	.	TGTGCCAGCAGCTTCTCACTAGCGGGGGGTATCAATGAGCAGTTCTTC	CASSFSLAGGINEQFF
TRBJ2-1	12	TRBD1	TRBV5-5	.	TGTGCCAGCAGCGAGGGGGACAGGCAGCAGTTCTTC	CASSEGDRQQFF
TRBJ2-5	16	.	TRBV5-1	.	TGCGCCAGCAGCCCGCAGGTGACCGGGAGCGAGGAGACCCAGTACTTC	CASSPQVTGSEETQYF
TRBJ1-2	14	TRBD1	TRBV2	once	TGTGCCAGCAGCAGACAGGGGGAACGGGATGGCTACACCTTC	CASSRQGERDGYTF
TRBJ2-7	16	.	TRBV7-2	.	TGTGCCAGCAGCTCCTCCGCGGCAAGGGGGATCTACGAGCAGTACTTC	CASSSSAARGIYEQYF
TRBJ2-7	14	.	TRBV7-9	.	TGTGCCAGCAGCTTAAGGGGCAGGGGCAACGAGCAGTACTTC	CASSLRGRGNEQYF
TRBJ2-7	14	TRBD1	TRBV5-5	.	TGTGCCAGCAGCCTGACCGGGACAGGGATCGAGCAGTACTTC	CASSLTGTGIEQYF
TRBJ1-2	13	.	TRBV5-5	.	TGTGCCAGCAGCTTGGAGCCCCCCCGGGGCTACACCTTC	CASSLEPPRGYTF
TRBJ1-2	16	TRBD1	TRBV2	.	TGTGCCAGCAGTGAATTCTCCACCGGACAGGGGTTGGGCTACACCTTC	CASSEFSTGQGLGYTF
TRBJ1-4	15	.	TRBV5-1	.	TGCGCCAGCACCCTGGACTTTTTGATGGGGGAAAAACTGTTTTTT	CASTLDFLMGEKLFF
TRBJ2-3	12	.	TRBV2	.	TGTGCCAGCAGTTTCCAGGGTTATACGCAGTATTTT	CASSFQGYTQYF
TRBJ1-1	14	.	TRBV29-1	.	TGCAGCGTTGAAGAAGGAGCTGTGAACACTGAAGCTTTCTTT	CSVEEGAVNTEAFF
TRBJ2-1	15	TRBD2	TRBV5-4	.	TGTGCCAGCAGCTCTAGCGGGAGGCCCTACAATGAGCAGTTCTTC	CASSSSGRPYNEQFF
TRBJ2-2	13	.	TRBV12-3/TRBV12-4	.	TGTGCCAGCTTGGCGCGGGAACAAGGGGAGCTGTTTTTT	CASLAREQGELFF
TRBJ2-7	14	.	TRBV7-8	.	TGTGCCAGCAGCCCGGGGGACCACTCCTACGAGCAGTACTTC	CASSPGDHSYEQYF
TRBJ2-2	16	TRBD2	TRBV3-1/TRBV3-2	.	TGTGCCAGCAGCCAAGAGGCGACTAGCGGGGCCGGGGAGCTGTTTTTT	CASSQEATSGAGELFF
TRBJ1-1	13	.	TRBV5-1	.	TGCGCCAGCAGCTTATTGACAGGTTATGAAGCTTTCTTT	CASSLLTGYEAFF
TRBJ2-7	16	TRBD2	TRBV4-1	.	TGCGCCAGCAGCCAAGATAATGGCGGGGGGCCCTACGAGCAGTACTTC	CASSQDNGGGPYEQYF
TRBJ1-2	12	.	TRBV10-3	.	TGTGCCATCGGGAGGCTAAACTATGGCTACACCTTC	CAIGRLNYGYTF
TRBJ2-2	14	.	TRBV6-4	.	TGTGCCAGCAGCCCCGGGACACACACCGGGGAGCTGTTTTTT	CASSPGTHTGELFF
TRBJ2-3	15	TRBD2	TRBV29-1	.	TGCAGCGTCCTGTGGGACTACCCACGCACAGATACGCAGTATTTT	CSVLWDYPRTDTQYF
TRBJ2-7	13	.	TRBV25-1	once	TGTGCCAGCAGTGTTAACGCAGGCTGGGAGCAGTACTTC	CASSVNAGWEQYF
TRBJ2-7	15	.	TRBV28	.	TGTGCCAGCAGTTTCAATAGCGGCAGCTCCTACGAGCAGTACTTC	CASSFNSGSSYEQYF
TRBJ1-5	14	.	TRBV29-1	few	TGCAGCGAATCAGGGTACTGGAGCAATCAGCCCCAGCATTTT	CSESGYWSNQPQHF